The clone carrying this T cell receptor beta chain has more than one count but fewer than ten. Antigen specificity is unknown. The source of the sample is a study of CD8 T cells in ankylosing spondylitis. With V trimmed by 5 bases and J by 3 bases, 9 bases remained unmatched. Germline CDR1 is MNHNS and CDR2 is SASEGT. The CDR3 loop spans 16 amino acids. In making TCR beta libraries, quantitative 5'-RACE with molecular barcodes was used. One entry per CDR3 protein results from TCRdb running MiXCR on the 5' RACE reads. The sample has about 800,000 distinct CDR3 sequences; around 11% are singletons. Regarding the study as a whole: Disease-linked clones reportedly showed significant enrichment in matched ankylosing spondylitis synovial fluid. The study identified a TCR beta motif of under 10 highly homologous variants that appeared characteristic of ankylosing spondylitis blood.

The TCR originated in a male donor with ankylosing spondylitis. The J gene is TRBJ1-4, the V gene TRBV6-1, with 7 bases matching TRBD1. Material for sequencing was blood, either unsorted or a sorted T cell fraction (not recorded which). This CDR3 is CASSPGRGLANEKLFF. The CDR3 nucleotides are TGTGCCAGCAGTCCAGGGAGGGGGCTAGCTAATGAAAAACTGTTTTTT.